These T cell receptor beta chains were read from a single sample in a study of T cell responses to AZD1222 COVID-19 vaccine. Data came from immunoSEQ multiplex PCR; TCRdb stores just in-frame clones and leaves some out. The sample shows around 110,000 clones, more than 75% of them seen only once. Here the sequenced sample was peripheral blood, taken on day 0 of AZD1222 vaccination. Every receptor here comes from an adult in good health. Both conserved end residues are part of each CDR3. The D gene is left open where the match is weak. For some rows the clone size is stated as once, few or many, or as a class when expanded; others skip it.

13,TRBJ1-5,few,-,TRBV5-1,TGCGCCAGCAGCGTCGGACCGGATCAGCCCCAGCATTTT,CASSVGPDQPQHF
15,TRBJ2-1,-,-,TRBV30,TGTGCCTGGAGTGTACTGGGCGGGGCGGGCAATGAGCAGTTCTTC,CAWSVLGGAGNEQFF
16,TRBJ2-5,-,TRBD1,TRBV30,TGTGCCTGGAGAGGCCGGGACAGGGGGCGTCAAGAGACCCAGTACTTC,CAWRGRDRGRQETQYF
13,TRBJ1-4,-,-,TRBV29-1,TGCAGCGCTCTAGTCGTAGGTGGTGAAAAACTGTTTTTT,CSALVVGGEKLFF
14,TRBJ1-2,-,-,TRBV5-6,TGTGCCAGCAGCTTAGTACCAGGGGAATATGGCTACACCTTC,CASSLVPGEYGYTF
15,TRBJ1-1,-,-,TRBV6-5,TGTGCCAGCAGCCCCCAAGACCCGCTGGACACTGAAGCTTTCTTT,CASSPQDPLDTEAFF
15,TRBJ1-1,-,TRBD1,TRBV11-2,TGTGCCAGCAGCCCTGGACAGGGGGCGCTTATCGGAGCTTTCTTT,CASSPGQGALIGAFF
14,TRBJ1-3,-,-,TRBV10-3,TGTGCCATCAGTGCGTCAGGGACTGGAAACACCATATATTTT,CAISASGTGNTIYF
15,TRBJ1-1,-,TRBD1,TRBV7-9,TGTGCCAGCAGGGCGGGGACAGGCCAATTAGATGAAGCTTTCTTT,CASRAGTGQLDEAFF
16,TRBJ1-4,-,TRBD1,TRBV4-1,TGCGCCAGCAGCCAAGGGAGGGGACAGGAGTACGAAAAACTGTTTTTT,CASSQGRGQEYEKLFF
19,TRBJ2-7,-,-,TRBV7-8,TGTGCCAGCAGCTTAGCGTCTATGTCTAGGCCCCTCTTAGTGCGAGAGCAGTACTTC,CASSLASMSRPLLVREQYF
11,TRBJ1-1,-,-,TRBV7-2,TGTGCCAGCAGCTTAGACAGGAAAGCTTTCTTT,CASSLDRKAFF
13,TRBJ1-5,-,-,TRBV30,TGTGCCTGGAGTGTTATGGGGCCTCAGCCCCAGCATTTT,CAWSVMGPQPQHF
16,TRBJ1-2,-,TRBD1,TRBV9,TGTGCCAGCAGCGTAGGACAGGGGCATCTTCTCTATGGCTACACCTTC,CASSVGQGHLLYGYTF
14,TRBJ1-6,-,TRBD1,TRBV9,TGTGCCAGCAGCGTAGGGACAGGGAATTCACCCCTCCACTTT,CASSVGTGNSPLHF
13,TRBJ2-2,-,-,TRBV16,TGTGCCAGCAGCCAACCGGGCCCGGGGGAGCTGTTTTTT,CASSQPGPGELFF
13,TRBJ1-2,-,-,TRBV2,TGTGCCAGCAGTGAAGGGGGAGGCTATGGCTACACCTTC,CASSEGGGYGYTF
16,TRBJ1-6,-,-,TRBV3-1/TRBV3-2,TGTGCCAGCAGCCAAGCTTTGGCAGCGCGTAATTCACCCCTCCACTTT,CASSQALAARNSPLHF
13,TRBJ1-2,-,-,TRBV3-1/TRBV3-2,TGTGCCAGCAGCCAAGACGGGGGGCATGGCTACACCTTC,CASSQDGGHGYTF
13,TRBJ1-5,-,-,TRBV27,TGTGCCAGCCTAGGGGGGGAAAATCAGCCCCAGCATTTT,CASLGGENQPQHF
15,TRBJ1-6,-,-,TRBV18,TGTGCCAGCTCACCAACGGAACAGGGTGGTTCACCCCTCCACTTT,CASSPTEQGGSPLHF
12,TRBJ1-3,-,-,TRBV30,TGTGCCTGGACAGGGGCTGGAAACACCATATATTTT,CAWTGAGNTIYF
13,TRBJ2-1,-,-,TRBV27,TGTGCCAGCAGTTTACGGAGCTACAATGAGCAGTTCTTC,CASSLRSYNEQFF
11,TRBJ1-4,-,-,TRBV5-1,TGCGCCAGCAGCTTCGATGAAAAACTGTTTTTT,CASSFDEKLFF
13,TRBJ2-2,-,TRBD1,TRBV28,TGTGGACTGGGGACAGGCGTAACCGGGGAGCTGTTTTTT,CGLGTGVTGELFF
16,TRBJ2-1,-,TRBD2,TRBV5-8,TGTGCCAGCAGCTTGGGTAATAGCGGGTTCTACAATGAGCAGTTCTTC,CASSLGNSGFYNEQFF
12,TRBJ1-2,-,-,TRBV28,TGTGCCTCCGGTGGGGGGAACTATGGCTACACCTTC,CASGGGNYGYTF
14,TRBJ1-2,once,-,TRBV2,TGTGCCAGCAGTGCAGTAGATAAGAACTATGGCTACACCTTC,CASSAVDKNYGYTF
14,TRBJ2-3,-,-,TRBV18,TGTGCCAGCTCACCGTCAGGGGGGACAGATACGCAGTATTTT,CASSPSGGTDTQYF
12,TRBJ1-5,-,-,TRBV18,TGTGCCAGCTCACCTAGCGATCAGCCCCAGCATTTT,CASSPSDQPQHF
15,TRBJ1-4,-,TRBD1,TRBV7-9,TGTGCCAGCAGCAAAGGGGAGACAGGGCTAGAAAAACTGTTTTTT,CASSKGETGLEKLFF
16,TRBJ1-6,-,-,TRBV20-1,TGCAGTGCTAGTAGAGGACTTGGCTCCTATAATTCACCCCTCCACTTT,CSASRGLGSYNSPLHF
16,TRBJ1-1,-,TRBD1,TRBV6-2/TRBV6-3,TGTGCCAGCAGTTACGCCCGATACAGGGGGCCCACTGAAGCTTTCTTT,CASSYARYRGPTEAFF
13,TRBJ1-3,-,TRBD1,TRBV30,TGTGCCTGCCTGACAGGGACTGGAAACACCATATATTTT,CACLTGTGNTIYF
13,TRBJ2-7,once,-,TRBV7-9,TGTGCCAGCAGCCCCGATATAATCCACGAGCAGTACTTC,CASSPDIIHEQYF